This TCR beta chain was retrieved from a study of shared clonotypes between healthy human individuals. Study at large: The donor pool was made up of a couple of women and a few men aged 18 to 49. Researchers assigned three CD4 naive, three CD4 memory, two CD8 naive and one CD8 memory plate to each donor. Study-wide findings and caveats: On the whole, naive subsets had larger estimated richness than memory subsets had.

The naive CD8 population came from CD45RO-negative cells selected for CCR7, without terminally differentiated effector memory CD45RA+ cells. The trim removed 5 bases at V and 2 bases at J, leaving 5 bases unmatched. Germline CDR1 SGHVS, CDR2 FNYEAQ. The CDR3 is made up of 16 amino acids. The table lists this clone with a count of one. The antigen is unknown. In the original workflow: Junction-only sequences without quality scores were provided by ImmunoSEQ, so filtering was different. Sequencing used immunoSEQ multiplex PCR; TCRdb keeps in-frame clones, though not all of them. The DNA gave D and trimming, while V, J and clone size come from that table. Counted here are about 2,100,000 clones, approximately 94% occurring once; the ten biggest clones make up around 1.7%.

This TCR was recovered from a man aged 18-30 years in good health. Some clones in this sample may be carry-over from other donors' samples. The sequencing sample was made of naive CD8+ T cells from PBMCs. This chain uses TRBV7-6 with TRBJ2-3; TRBD2 agrees at 12 bases. CDR3 region: CASSGGLAGTTDTQYF. As DNA, the CDR3 is TGTGCCAGCAGCGGAGGACTAGCGGGGACCACAGATACGCAGTATTTT.